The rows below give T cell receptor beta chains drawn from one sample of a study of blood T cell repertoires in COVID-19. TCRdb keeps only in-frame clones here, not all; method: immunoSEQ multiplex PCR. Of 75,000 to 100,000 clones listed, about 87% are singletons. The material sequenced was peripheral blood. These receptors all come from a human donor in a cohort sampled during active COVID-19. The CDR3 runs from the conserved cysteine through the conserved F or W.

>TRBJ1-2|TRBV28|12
CASSFEGFGYTF
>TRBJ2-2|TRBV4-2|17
CASSQGAGGPDTGELFF
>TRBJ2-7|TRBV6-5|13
CASSYSRFYEQYF
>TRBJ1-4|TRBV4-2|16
CASSQDVAGANEKLFF
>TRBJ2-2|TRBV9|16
CASSPRGSPNTGELFF
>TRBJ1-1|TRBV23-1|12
CARCAGWTEAFF
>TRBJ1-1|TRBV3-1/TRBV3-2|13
CASSQGRITEAFF
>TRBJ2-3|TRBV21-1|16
CASSSSPTGRADTQYF
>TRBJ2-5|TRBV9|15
CASSVGASGEETQYF
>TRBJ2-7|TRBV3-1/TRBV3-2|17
CASSQVRRARYSYEQYF
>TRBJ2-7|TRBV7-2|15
CASSPTRGGGNEQYF
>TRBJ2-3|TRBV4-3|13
CASSLSLANTQYF
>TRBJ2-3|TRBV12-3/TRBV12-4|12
CASTLNQGKQYF
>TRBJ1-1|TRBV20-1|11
CSARQGPEAFF
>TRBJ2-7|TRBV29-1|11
CSATSPSRQYF
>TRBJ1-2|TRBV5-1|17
CASSLVVMGARGYGYTF
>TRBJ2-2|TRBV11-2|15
CASSSSATNTGELFF
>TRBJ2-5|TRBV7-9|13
CASSFGEGETQYF